These 23 T cell receptor beta chains originate from one sample sequenced in a study of T cell repertoires in cytomegalovirus infection. One entry per CDR3 protein results from TCRdb running MiXCR on the reads. The sample holds under 600,000 distinct CDR3 sequences, 15% to 20% seen once. What was sequenced was CD8+ T cells from PBMCs. Receptor source: a human donor in good health (CMV status not recorded). Some clones in this sample may be carry-over from other donors' samples.

This clonotype has at least ten counts. V usage is TRBV6-5 and J usage is TRBJ1-1, with unresolved D. CDR3 size: 14 residues. Germline CDR1 reads MNHEY; CDR2 reads SVGAGI. Trimming took off 2 bases at V and 3 bases at J, with 10 bases between the two ends. CDR3 nucleotides: TGTGCCAGCAGTTACGGGGTATTGGACACTGAAGCTTTCTTT. It is translated as CASSYGVLDTEAFF.

The table lists this clonotype with a few counts. The gene calls are TRBV6-1 and TRBJ2-3; D call uncertain. Germline CDR1 reads MNHNS; CDR2 reads SASEGT. The CDR3 runs to 14 residues. V was cut by 7 bases and J by 0 bases, with 11 bases left in between. The CDR3 spells CASNAHPSTDTQYF. The CDR3 DNA reads as TGTGCCAGCAACGCGCATCCTAGCACAGATACGCAGTATTTT.

This clonotype was seen ten or more times. The DNA of the CDR3 is TGTGCCAGCAGCTTAGATCAGGCTAGCGGGGGGTACGAGCAGTACTTC. It encodes CASSLDQASGGYEQYF. The genes are TRBV11-2 and TRBJ2-7; 11 nucleotides line up with TRBD2. CDR1 and CDR2 (germline): SGHAT, FQNNGV. The V gene end was trimmed by 0 bases and the J gene end by 4 bases; junction bases not matched to a gene: 5. The CDR3 loop spans 16 amino acids.

Ten or more counts support this clonotype. The DNA of the CDR3 is TGTGCCACCAGCAGGGACCTGGGGGGCAATGAGCAGTTCTTC. Encoded protein: CATSRDLGGNEQFF. The rearrangement uses TRBV15 and TRBJ2-1; weak D call: TRBD2 (6 bases). CDR3 size: 14 residues. CDR1 is LNHNV, CDR2 YYDKDF, per germline (reference sequence). V lost 3 bases and J lost 6, with 12 bases in between.

The sample holds a few counts of this clonotype. The chain couples TRBV9 to TRBJ2-7; D is possibly TRBD2 (6 bases). This CDR3 spans 14 amino acids. V was pared by 0 bases and J by 3 bases, with 10 bases between. The germline V gene has CDR1 SGDLS and CDR2 YYNGEE. The CDR3 coding sequence is TGTGCCAGCAGCGTAGCTGCGGGAAGCTACGAGCAGTACTTC. Translating gives CASSVAAGSYEQYF.

This clonotype has at least ten counts. The genes are TRBV7-9 and TRBJ1-5; 8 bases align to TRBD1. Germline trimming cut 5 bases from V and 1 base from J; bases unmatched to any gene: 4. From germline, CDR1 is SEHNR and CDR2 FQNEAQ (reference sequence). CDR3 length: 15 amino acids. Here the CDR3 DNA reads TGTGCCAGCAGCCAGTGGACAGGGAGCAATCAGCCCCAGCATTTT. As protein: CASSQWTGSNQPQHF.

This clonotype was seen at least ten times. This sequence joins TRBV11-2 and TRBJ1-1; 10 bases fit TRBD1. The length of the CDR3 is 18 residues. The germline V gene has CDR1 SGHAT and CDR2 FQNNGV. Trimming at V came to 0 bases and at J to 5 bases, leaving 12 bases not matched to a gene. CDR3 sequence: CASSLDIWRTGGRTEAFF. CDR3 nucleotides: TGTGCCAGCAGCTTAGATATATGGCGGACAGGGGGGAGGACTGAAGCTTTCTTT.

The sample holds many counts of this clonotype. The chain is built from TRBV6-6 and TRBJ1-4; D is unclear. The J call is uncertain, as TRBJ2-2 better fits the DNA end. Germline loops: CDR1 MNHNY, CDR2 SVGAGI (reference sequence). CDR3 length: 11 residues. The CDR3: CASSYGGELFF. Written as DNA, the CDR3 is TGTGCCAGCAGTTACGGGGGGGAGCTGTTTTTT.

The table lists this clonotype with a few counts. The chain carries TRBV6-5 and TRBJ1-6; 8 bases map to TRBD1. V lost 6 bases, J lost 7 bases, and 8 bases stayed unmatched. Germline lookup yields CDR1 MNHEY and CDR2 SVGAGI. The CDR3 totals 15 residues. The CDR3 DNA sequence: TGTGCCAGCAGCTACGCGCAGGGGGCCAATTCACCCCTCCACTTT. Its translation is CASSYAQGANSPLHF.

Ten or more counts support this clonotype. The chain joins TRBV2 to TRBJ2-4; either TRBD1 or TRBD2 may fit D (6 bases each). In germline, CDR1 is SNHLY, CDR2 FYNNEI. Trimming cost V 7 bases and J 4 bases, with 17 bases left between them. The CDR3 runs 15 residues. Here the CDR3 reads CASISGASLKNIQYF. DNA for the CDR3: TGTGCCAGCATCTCGGGGGCGAGCCTTAAAAACATTCAGTACTTC.

This clonotype was detected ten times or more. The V and J genes are TRBV4-1 and TRBJ1-5; TRBD1 might be the D (6 bases). V was cut by 2 bases and J by 4 bases, with 12 bases left in between. CDR3 size: 15 residues. Germline CDR1 is MGHRA and CDR2 is YSYEKL. The CDR3 sequence is CASSQKQGPNQPQHF. CDR3 sequence (DNA): TGCGCCAGCAGCCAAAAACAGGGACCAAATCAGCCCCAGCATTTT.

This clonotype was observed once. Given a much more abundant clone one base away, this may be a read error. The V and J genes are TRBV28 and TRBJ1-5, with no clear D. Germline CDR1 and CDR2: MDHEN and SYDVKM. V lost 2 bases and J lost 0, with 11 bases in between. The CDR3 contains 16 residues. Written as DNA, the CDR3 is TGTGCCAGCAGTTTAGTTTGGTCGGGTAGCAATCAGCCCCAGCATTTT. Translating gives CASSLVWSGSNQPQHF. The entire variable domain, with the rest obtained from reference TRBV28 and TRBJ1-5, is as follows: DVKVTQSSRYLVKRTGEKVFLECVQDMDHENMFWYRQDPGLGLRLIYFSYDVKMKEKGDIPEGYSVSREKKERFSLILESASTNQTSMYLCASSLVWSGSNQPQHFGDGTRLSIL.

This chain uses TRBV28 with TRBJ1-4; D unclear. V shed 1 base and J shed 4 bases, with 7 bases lying between them. The CDR3 extends over 14 amino acids. Germline assignment: CDR1 MDHEN and CDR2 SYDVKM. CDR3 in amino acids: CASSLSRFNEKLFF. CDR3 sequence (DNA): TGTGCCAGCAGTTTATCCAGATTTAATGAAAAACTGTTTTTT.

This clonotype was picked up many times. The CDR3 sequence is CASSLASEGFVEQYF. The DNA for the CDR3 is TGTGCCAGCAGCTTAGCCAGTGAAGGGTTCGTCGAGCAGTACTTC. V usage is TRBV7-8 and J usage is TRBJ2-7; D gene uncertain. The germline V gene encodes CDR1 SGHVS and CDR2 FQNEAQ. Trimming removed 0 bases from V and 6 bases from J, with 15 bases in between. CDR3 length equals 15 residues.

The chain carries TRBV4-1 and TRBJ2-7; D is undetermined. There are 13 residues in the CDR3. Deletions cut 2 bases from V and 9 bases from J, with 14 bases between. CDR1 is MGHRA, CDR2 YSYEKL, per germline. The CDR3 is CASSQLMWNVQYF. In DNA form, the CDR3 reads TGCGCCAGCAGCCAACTGATGTGGAACGTGCAGTACTTC.

This clonotype has a count of ten or more. This chain joins TRBV7-8 and TRBJ2-5; the D is unclear. This CDR3 is built from 14 residues. The germline CDR1 and CDR2 sequences are SGHVS and FQNEAQ. Trimming took off 4 bases at V and 5 bases at J, with 14 bases between the two ends. The CDR3 nucleotides read TGTGCCAGCAGCTCACCCCCTAGAGCTGAGACCCAGTACTTC. Its translation is CASSSPPRAETQYF.

Many counts were recorded for this clonotype. The V gene is TRBV11-2, the J gene TRBJ1-1; D ambiguous. Trimming shortened V by 0 bases and J by 5 bases, and 13 bases separated the two germline ends. Germline V gene data show CDR1 as SGHAT and CDR2 as FQNNGV. The CDR3 loop spans 15 amino acids. CDR3 bases: TGTGCCAGCAGCTTAGATCCAGTGTTGGGGACTGAAGCTTTCTTT. Its protein is CASSLDPVLGTEAFF.

There are a few counts of this clonotype. The rearrangement joins TRBV7-9 to TRBJ2-4; D could derive from TRBD1 or TRBD2 (5 bases each). Germline values: CDR1 SEHNR, CDR2 FQNEAQ (reference sequence). Trimming took 5 bases from V and 0 from J, leaving 14 bases between them. The CDR3 extends over 16 amino acids. CDR3 loop: CASSPKEGLAKNIQYF. The CDR3 region has the DNA TGTGCCAGCAGCCCTAAAGAGGGGTTAGCCAAAAACATTCAGTACTTC.

The V and J genes are TRBV2 and TRBJ1-2; D remains ambiguous. Germline V CDR1 and CDR2: SNHLY, FYNNEI. The ends were cut back, 3 bases at V and 7 bases at J, with 12 bases in the middle. The length of the CDR3 is 13 residues. The CDR3 loop is CASSEARLPGYTF. CDR3 nucleotide sequence: TGTGCCAGCAGTGAGGCACGTTTGCCTGGCTACACCTTC. The whole variable domain, filled in from reference TRBV2 and TRBJ1-2, reads EPEVTQTPSHQVTQMGQEVILRCVPISNHLYFYWYRQILGQKVEFLVSFYNNEISEKSEIFDDQFSVERPDGSNFTLKIRSTKLEDSAMYFCASSEARLPGYTFGSGTRLTVV.

Regarding this clonotype: The junction and the germline gene differ at one end; a read error may be behind it. This chain connects TRBV6-8 to TRBJ1-1, with D perhaps matching TRBD1 (6 bases). Germline loops: CDR1 MNHGY, CDR2 SAAAGT. The CDR3 is made up of 12 amino acids. The CDR3 DNA is TGTGCCAGCAGTCCGGGACAAACTGAAGCTCTCTTT. It codes for CASSPGQTEALF.

There are a few counts of this clonotype. V and J are TRBV19 and TRBJ2-1; 8 nucleotides line up with TRBD2. The V gene's germline CDR1 is LNHDA and CDR2 SQIVND (reference sequence). J was trimmed by 4 bases and V by 5 bases; bases with no gene match: 7. The CDR3 runs to 15 residues. The CDR3 nucleotides read TGTGCCAGTAGTCAAACGGGGGGGCAATACAATGAGCAGTTCTTC. It is translated as CASSQTGGQYNEQFF.

In its sample, this clonotype was seen many times. V and J are TRBV7-9 and TRBJ2-3; no reliable D call. CDR1 and CDR2 (germline): SEHNR, FQNEAQ (reference sequence). V lost 0 bases, J lost 7 bases, and 5 bases lay in between. The length of the CDR3 is 12 residues. CDR3 coding DNA: TGTGCCAGCAGCTTAGCGCTAAATACGCAGTATTTT. This gives the protein CASSLALNTQYF.

This clonotype has just a few counts. The chain recombines TRBV27 with TRBJ2-7; 7 bases fit TRBD1. After removal of 7 bases from V and 5 bases from J, the junction contained 11 bases not matched to a gene. CDR1 and CDR2 from the germline V gene are MNHEY and SMNVEV (reference sequence). The CDR3 consists of 14 residues. The CDR3 coding sequence is TGTGCCAGCAAGAGAACAGGGGAGATCCACGAGCAGTACTTC. Translating it yields CASKRTGEIHEQYF.